This entry concerns a single T cell receptor beta chain. The table came from immunoSEQ multiplex PCR; TCRdb's copy has only in-frame clones and leaves some out. The data contain some 250,000 clones, 65% to 85% of them singletons. The data are from a study of blood T cell repertoires in COVID-19. The sample taken for sequencing was peripheral blood. This sequence was found in an elderly woman with acute or convalescent COVID-19.

CDR3 in amino acids: CAISPSDRADQPQHF. For the CDR3, the DNA is TGTGCCATCAGTCCTTCCGACAGGGCCGATCAGCCCCAGCATTTT. V gene TRBV10-3 combines with J gene TRBJ1-5, with 7 bases lining up with TRBD1. Trimming cost V 5 bases and J 5 bases; bases outside gene matches: 9. From germline, CDR1 is ENHRY and CDR2 SYGVKD. The CDR3 covers 15 residues.